Below are 27 T cell receptor beta chains sequenced from a single sample in a study of control samples from healthy donors and cancer patients. The data were produced by immunoSEQ multiplex PCR, yet TCRdb's version contains in-frame clones alone and is incomplete. The data show around 250,000 clones, over 70% seen once. Input material: PBMCs. The receptors stem from a woman aged 60-70 years with lung cancer.

In DNA, the CDR3 is TGTGCCAGCAGCGTAGAATCGGAAACCTACAATGAGCAGTTCTTC. This gives the protein CASSVESETYNEQFF. The chain couples TRBV9 to TRBJ2-1; D is unclear. Germline values: CDR1 SGDLS, CDR2 YYNGEE. The germline V and J ends were trimmed by 0 bases and 2 bases, with 9 bases remaining between them. This CDR3 region has 15 residues.

The rearrangement links TRBV18 to TRBJ1-2, with 8 positions matching TRBD1. The trim removed 3 bases at V and 8 bases at J, leaving 11 bases unmatched. Looked up from germline, CDR1 is KGHSH and CDR2 is LQKENI. CDR3 length: 15 amino acids. CDR3 DNA: TGTGCCAGCTCACCCCCGGGACAGGCGGCCGGGGGCTACACCTTC. Encoded protein: CASSPPGQAAGGYTF. Based on the CDR3 plus reference TRBV18 and TRBJ1-2, the full variable domain is NAGVMQNPRHLVRRRGQEARLRCSPMKGHSHVYWYRQLPEEGLKFMVYLQKENIIDESGMPKERFSAEFPKEGPSILRIQQVVRGDSAAYFCASSPPGQAAGGYTFGSGTRLTVV.

The J gene is TRBJ1-4, the V gene TRBV4-1; perhaps TRBD1 as D (5 bases). The CDR3 has 15 residues. Trimming stripped 3 bases from V and 4 bases from J, with 12 bases between. Germline V gives CDR1 MGHRA, CDR2 YSYEKL. This chain's CDR3 is CASSQYGTGNEKLFF. The CDR3 coding sequence is TGCGCCAGCAGCCAGTACGGGACCGGTAATGAAAAACTGTTTTTT.

The rearrangement joins TRBV3-1 (or the pseudogene TRBV3-2) to TRBJ1-4; 7 bases are a match to TRBD1. The CDR3 length is 15 residues. Losses at the gene ends were 4 bases for V and 4 bases for J; bases not matched to a gene: 6. Germline CDR1 reads LGHDT; CDR2 reads YNNKEL (reference sequence). CDR3: CASSRTGDGNEKLFF. CDR3 in DNA: TGTGCCAGCAGCCGTACAGGGGATGGTAATGAAAAACTGTTTTTT.

With respect to this clone: Other DNA sequences of this sample code for an identical CDR3. The V gene is TRBV2, the J gene TRBJ1-3; D is perhaps TRBD1 (6 bases). The CDR3 extends over 15 amino acids. V was shortened by 5 bases and J by 2 bases, with 13 bases between the two germline ends. Germline V lookup: CDR1 SNHLY, CDR2 FYNNEI. CDR3 sequence: CASSTIQGTGNTIYF. The CDR3 DNA is TGTGCCAGCAGTACCATTCAGGGGACTGGAAACACCATATATTTT. Full variable domain (remainder filled in from reference TRBV2 and TRBJ1-3): EPEVTQTPSHQVTQMGQEVILRCVPISNHLYFYWYRQILGQKVEFLVSFYNNEISEKSEIFDDQFSVERPDGSNFTLKIRSTKLEDSAMYFCASSTIQGTGNTIYFGEGSWLTVV.

The V call is TRBV30, the J call TRBJ2-7; D may match TRBD1 or TRBD2 (5 bases each). The CDR3 loop spans 16 amino acids. The germline gives CDR1 GTSNPN, CDR2 SVGIG (reference sequence). V lost 1 base, J lost 2 bases, and 18 bases lay in between. The CDR3 region is CAWSAPRGADAYEQYF. The CDR3 bases are TGTGCCTGGAGTGCCCCGAGGGGTGCGGACGCCTACGAGCAGTACTTC.

The V call is TRBV27, the J call TRBJ1-6; maybe TRBD1 (5 bases). V lost 4 bases and J 9 bases, leaving 19 bases between the germline ends. This CDR3 contains 16 residues. CDR1 and CDR2 (germline): MNHEY, SMNVEV (reference sequence). The chain's CDR3 is CASSYGTSLRGSPLHF. The CDR3 bases are TGTGCCAGCAGTTACGGGACTTCTCTCCGGGGTTCACCCCTCCACTTT.

V gene TRBV28 combines with J gene TRBJ2-7; D perhaps matches TRBD2 (6 bases). The CDR3 is made up of 15 amino acids. CDR1 is MDHEN and CDR2 is SYDVKM in the germline V gene. Trimming took 7 bases from V and 7 from J, leaving 23 bases between them. The CDR3 is CASTSGGMRRGEQYF. DNA of the CDR3: TGTGCCAGCACCTCCGGCGGGATGAGGCGCGGGGAGCAGTACTTC. Full variable domain (remainder filled in from reference TRBV28 and TRBJ2-7): DVKVTQSSRYLVKRTGEKVFLECVQDMDHENMFWYRQDPGLGLRLIYFSYDVKMKEKGDIPEGYSVSREKKERFSLILESASTNQTSMYLCASTSGGMRRGEQYFGPGTRLTVT.

The rearrangement links TRBV5-6 to TRBJ2-1, with 7 bases identical to TRBD1. Germline CDR1 and CDR2: SGHDT and YYEEEE. This CDR3 spans 17 amino acids. With V trimmed by 0 bases and J by 7 bases, 13 bases remained unmatched. CDR3 sequence reads: CASSLARGGLARNEQFF. CDR3 nucleotide sequence: TGTGCCAGCAGCTTGGCCAGAGGGGGCCTTGCTCGTAATGAGCAGTTCTTC.

The chain's CDR3 is CASRTLGAGSEKLFF. The CDR3 nucleotides are TGTGCCAGTAGAACCCTCGGGGCAGGTAGTGAAAAACTGTTTTTT. The chain links TRBV19 to TRBJ1-4; possible D gene TRBD1, 5 bases. Trimming shortened V by 6 bases and J by 7 bases, and 18 bases separated the two germline ends. The length of the CDR3 is 15 residues. CDR1 is LNHDA, CDR2 SQIVND, per germline (reference sequence).

This clone was detected only a few times. The CDR3, as DNA: TGTGCCAGCAGCCGCTTGGGGACAGGGGTTGGCGAGCAGTACTTC. This sequence encodes CASSRLGTGVGEQYF. The chain uses TRBV3-1 (or the pseudogene TRBV3-2) and TRBJ2-7; 10 bases line up with TRBD1. The V gene end was trimmed by 4 bases and the J gene end by 6 bases; junction bases not matched to a gene: 9. This CDR3 has 15 residues. The V gene's germline CDR1 is LGHDT and CDR2 YNNKEL (reference sequence).

J is TRBJ1-2 and V is TRBV7-9; D uncertain. There are 16 residues in the CDR3. Trimming cost V 5 bases and J 3 bases, with 19 bases left between them. Germline V gene lookup returns CDR1 SEHNR and CDR2 FQNEAQ (reference sequence). The CDR3 protein is CASSLDLVTPYYGYTF. CDR3 nucleotides: TGTGCCAGCAGCCTAGACCTAGTAACTCCTTACTATGGCTACACCTTC.

V is TRBV28 and J is TRBJ1-6; 9 bases align to TRBD1. The CDR3 is made up of 16 amino acids. Unmatched junction bases numbered 13, after V lost 9 bases and J lost 7 bases. Germline V gene sequence: CDR1 MDHEN, CDR2 SYDVKM. CDR3 residues: CASLTGTGFGNSPLHF. In DNA form, the CDR3 reads TGTGCCAGTTTAACCGGGACAGGGTTTGGGAATTCACCCCTCCACTTT.

The chain employs TRBV7-8 and TRBJ1-1; D gene uncertain. The CDR3 covers 13 residues. From germline, CDR1 is SGHVS and CDR2 FQNEAQ. V was pared by 2 bases and J by 1 base, with 5 bases between. The CDR3 DNA follows: TGTGCCAGCAGCTTATCGCGGAACACTGAAGCTTTCTTT. Translated, it gives CASSLSRNTEAFF.

This chain connects TRBV3-1 (or the pseudogene TRBV3-2) to TRBJ1-3; no clear D gene. The CDR3 has 15 amino acids. In germline, CDR1 is LGHDT, CDR2 YNNKEL (reference sequence). V lost 0 bases and J 2 bases, leaving 8 bases between the germline ends. CDR3 in DNA: TGTGCCAGCAGCCAAGACAGACTTACTGGAAACACCATATATTTT. This codes for CASSQDRLTGNTIYF.

V gene TRBV6-5 combines with J gene TRBJ1-1; 8 bases are a match to TRBD1. The CDR3 consists of 16 residues. Losses at the gene ends were 3 bases for V and 0 bases for J; bases not matched to a gene: 6. Germline lookup yields CDR1 MNHEY and CDR2 SVGAGI. CDR3 DNA sequence: TGTGCCAGCAGTTATCCCCCAGGGGGCTTGAACACTGAAGCTTTCTTT. This translates into CASSYPPGGLNTEAFF.

V and J are TRBV3-1 (or the pseudogene TRBV3-2) and TRBJ1-4; D is ambiguous. V lost 1 base and J 7 bases, leaving 7 bases between the germline ends. This CDR3 contains 13 residues. CDR1 is LGHDT and CDR2 is YNNKEL in the germline V gene (reference sequence). The CDR3, as DNA: TGTGCCAGCAGCCAAGCCATTGGTGAAAAACTGTTTTTT. This codes for CASSQAIGEKLFF.

This sequence joins TRBV14 and TRBJ2-7, with D unclear. The CDR3 contains 16 residues. Per germline, CDR1 SGHDN and CDR2 FVKESK. With 0 bases removed from V and 4 bases from J, the gap between germline ends came to 16 bases. CDR3 coding DNA: TGTGCCAGCAGCCAAGATCGTCGGCCCCCTCTGTACGAGCAGTACTTC. This codes for CASSQDRRPPLYEQYF.

This clone has a single count. The gene calls are TRBV10-3 and TRBJ2-3, with D uncertain. Trimming stripped 3 bases from V and 6 bases from J, with 10 bases between. Per the germline V gene, CDR1 is ENHRY and CDR2 is SYGVKD. The CDR3 sequence is 13 residues long. The CDR3 DNA sequence: TGTGCCATCAGTGATGGCGAGGCGGATACGCAGTATTTT. Encoded protein: CAISDGEADTQYF.

The table lists this clone with many counts. The conserved closing phenylalanine or tryptophan is absent in this CDR3, likely reflecting a read error. The DNA is left out, because the CDR3 cannot be placed on it with certainty; the CDR3 is given as TCRdb lists it. CDR3 protein: CASSPRKRDRAGWC. V usage is TRBV18 and J usage is TRBJ1-2; the table's TRBD1 call for D was not verified on the DNA. Germline CDR1 reads KGHSH; CDR2 reads LQKENI. The CDR3 length equals 14 residues, ends included.

The J gene is TRBJ2-5, the V gene TRBV2; weak D call: TRBD1 (5 bases). Looked up from germline, CDR1 is SNHLY and CDR2 is FYNNEI. V lost 7 bases and J lost 4, with 13 bases in between. This CDR3 spans 13 amino acids. CDR3 coding DNA: TGTGCCAGCAAGGGCAGGGTAGGAGAGACCCAGTACTTC. Its translation is CASKGRVGETQYF.

This sequence joins TRBV30 and TRBJ2-7, with D perhaps matching TRBD1 (5 bases). The CDR3 is 15 residues long. Trimming took 1 base from V and 2 from J, leaving 15 bases between them. Germline V gene data show CDR1 as GTSNPN and CDR2 as SVGIG (reference sequence). In DNA, the CDR3 is TGTGCCTGGAGTGCAAACTCCAGGGTTACCTACGAGCAGTACTTC. Translation: CAWSANSRVTYEQYF.

The chain combines TRBV12-3 or TRBV12-4 with TRBJ1-2, with TRBD1 matching over 7 bases. This CDR3 comprises 13 residues. The V and J ends lost 2 bases and 7 bases, in that order; junction bases with no gene match: 4. CDR3 region: CASSLQGGSGYTF. The CDR3 DNA follows: TGTGCCAGCAGTTTACAGGGGGGGTCTGGCTACACCTTC.

The chain links TRBV11-2 to TRBJ2-7; no reliable D call. Germline CDR1 reads SGHAT; CDR2 reads FQNNGV. V lost 5 bases and J 4 bases, leaving 15 bases between the germline ends. This CDR3 region has 14 residues. CDR3 protein: CASSASRWGYEQYF. The CDR3 coding sequence is TGTGCCAGCAGCGCCTCCCGCTGGGGATACGAGCAGTACTTC.

The chain joins TRBV2 to TRBJ2-2, with unresolved D. The CDR3 totals 14 residues. V was cut by 4 bases and J by 4 bases, with 10 bases left in between. CDR1 and CDR2 from the germline V gene are SNHLY and FYNNEI. DNA for the CDR3: TGTGCCAGCAGTGCGGTCAGGCCCACCGGGGAGCTGTTTTTT. Translation: CASSAVRPTGELFF.

The V call is TRBV11-2, the J call TRBJ1-6, with D possibly matching TRBD1 (5 bases). This CDR3 has 13 residues. Germline values: CDR1 SGHAT, CDR2 FQNNGV. Trimming left V 10 bases short and J 7 bases short, with 14 bases between. Here the CDR3 reads CATSGRRNSPLHF. In DNA form, the CDR3 reads TGTGCCACCTCGGGACGGCGAAATTCACCCCTCCACTTT.

The V gene is TRBV5-1, the J gene TRBJ1-6, with a possible D match to TRBD1 (5 bases). This CDR3 comprises 16 residues. Germline-derived CDR1 and CDR2 are SGHRS and YFSETQ. Trimming removed 0 bases from V and 4 bases from J, with 11 bases in between. The chain's CDR3 is CASSLGGAQYNSPLHF. The CDR3 nucleotides are TGCGCCAGCAGCTTGGGCGGGGCTCAATATAATTCACCCCTCCACTTT.